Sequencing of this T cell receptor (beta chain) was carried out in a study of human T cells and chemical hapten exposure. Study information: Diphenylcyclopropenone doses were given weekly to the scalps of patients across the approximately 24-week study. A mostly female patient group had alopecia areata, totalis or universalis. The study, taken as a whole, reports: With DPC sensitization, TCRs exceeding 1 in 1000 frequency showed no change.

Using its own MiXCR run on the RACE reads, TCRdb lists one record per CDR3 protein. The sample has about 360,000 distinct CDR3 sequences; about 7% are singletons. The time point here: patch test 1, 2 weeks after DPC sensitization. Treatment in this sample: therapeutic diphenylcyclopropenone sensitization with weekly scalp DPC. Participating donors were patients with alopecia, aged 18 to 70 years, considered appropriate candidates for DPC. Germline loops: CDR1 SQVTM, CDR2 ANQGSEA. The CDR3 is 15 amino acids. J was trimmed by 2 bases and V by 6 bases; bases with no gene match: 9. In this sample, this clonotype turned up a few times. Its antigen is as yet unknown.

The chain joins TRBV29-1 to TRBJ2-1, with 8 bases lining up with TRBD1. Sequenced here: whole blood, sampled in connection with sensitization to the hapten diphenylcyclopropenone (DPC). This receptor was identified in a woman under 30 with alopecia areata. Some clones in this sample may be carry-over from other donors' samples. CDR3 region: CSVGLRGLTYNEQFF. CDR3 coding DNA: TGCAGCGTGGGACTCAGGGGGCTTACCTACAATGAGCAGTTCTTC.